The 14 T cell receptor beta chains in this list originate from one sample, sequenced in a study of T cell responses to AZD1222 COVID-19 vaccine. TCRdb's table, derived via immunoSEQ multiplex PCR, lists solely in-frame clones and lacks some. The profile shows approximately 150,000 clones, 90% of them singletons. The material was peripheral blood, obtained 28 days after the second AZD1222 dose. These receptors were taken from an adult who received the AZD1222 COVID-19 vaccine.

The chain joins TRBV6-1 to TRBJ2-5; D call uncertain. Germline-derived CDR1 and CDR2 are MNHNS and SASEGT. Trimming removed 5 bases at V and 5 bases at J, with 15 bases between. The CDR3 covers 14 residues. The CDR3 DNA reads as TGTGCCAGCAGTCCGGGTAGGATCGGGGAGACCCAGTACTTC. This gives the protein CASSPGRIGETQYF.

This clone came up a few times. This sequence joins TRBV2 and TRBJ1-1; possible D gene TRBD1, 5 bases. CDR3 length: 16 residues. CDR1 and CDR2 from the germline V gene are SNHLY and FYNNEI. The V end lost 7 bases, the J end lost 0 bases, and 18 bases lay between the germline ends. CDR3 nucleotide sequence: TGTGCCAGCACGGCCCTGGGGGGTACGGTGAACACTGAAGCTTTCTTT. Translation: CASTALGGTVNTEAFF.

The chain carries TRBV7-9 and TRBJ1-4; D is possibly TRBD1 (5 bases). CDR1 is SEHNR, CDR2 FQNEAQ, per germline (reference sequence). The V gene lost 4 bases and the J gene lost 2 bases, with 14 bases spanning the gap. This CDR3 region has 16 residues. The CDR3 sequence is CASSSPKGFTNEKLFF. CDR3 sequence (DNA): TGTGCCAGCAGCTCGCCAAAGGGGTTTACTAATGAAAAACTGTTTTTT.

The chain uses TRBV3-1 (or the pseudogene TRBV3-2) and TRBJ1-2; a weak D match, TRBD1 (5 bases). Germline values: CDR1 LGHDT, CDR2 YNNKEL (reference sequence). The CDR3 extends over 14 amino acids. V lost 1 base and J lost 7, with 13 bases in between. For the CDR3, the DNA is TGTGCCAGCAGCCAAGGGGCAGGGACGCGTGGCTACACCTTC. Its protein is CASSQGAGTRGYTF.

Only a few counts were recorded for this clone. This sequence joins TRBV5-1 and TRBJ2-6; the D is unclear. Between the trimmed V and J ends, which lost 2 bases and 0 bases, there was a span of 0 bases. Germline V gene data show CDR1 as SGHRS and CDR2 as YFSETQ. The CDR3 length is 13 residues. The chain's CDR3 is CASSFSGANVLTF. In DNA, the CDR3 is TGCGCCAGCAGCTTCTCTGGGGCCAACGTCCTGACTTTC.

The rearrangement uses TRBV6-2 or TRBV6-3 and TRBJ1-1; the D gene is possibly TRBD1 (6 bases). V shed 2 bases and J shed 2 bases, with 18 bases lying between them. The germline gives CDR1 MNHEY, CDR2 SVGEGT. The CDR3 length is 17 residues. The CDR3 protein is CASSYEHTGLRNTEAFF. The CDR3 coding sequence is TGTGCCAGCAGTTACGAACACACAGGGCTGAGAAACACTGAAGCTTTCTTT.

CDR3: CASTLGTSSGELFF. CDR3 DNA: TGTGCCAGCACCCTCGGGACTAGCTCCGGGGAGCTGTTTTTT. This chain connects TRBV5-4 to TRBJ2-2; 9 bases match TRBD2. Trimming cost V 6 bases and J 6 bases; bases outside gene matches: 6. The CDR3 sequence is 14 residues long. CDR1 SGHNT and CDR2 YYREEE come from the germline V gene (reference sequence). Combining the CDR3 with reference TRBV5-4 and TRBJ2-2 gives the whole variable domain ETGVTQSPTHLIKTRGQQVTLRCSSQSGHNTVSWYQQALGQGPQFIFQYYREEENGRGNFPPRFSGLQFPNYSSELNVNALELDDSALYLCASTLGTSSGELFFGEGSRLTVL.

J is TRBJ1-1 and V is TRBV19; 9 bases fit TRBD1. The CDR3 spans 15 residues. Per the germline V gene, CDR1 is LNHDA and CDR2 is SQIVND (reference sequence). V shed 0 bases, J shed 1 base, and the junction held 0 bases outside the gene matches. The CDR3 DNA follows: TGTGCCAGTAGTATAGAACAGGGGGCGAACACTGAAGCTTTCTTT. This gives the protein CASSIEQGANTEAFF.

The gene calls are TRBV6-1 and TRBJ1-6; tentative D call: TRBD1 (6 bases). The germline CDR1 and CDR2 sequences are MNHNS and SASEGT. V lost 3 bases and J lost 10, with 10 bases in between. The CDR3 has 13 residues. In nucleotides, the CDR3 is TGTGCCAGCAGTGATCAGGGGAACTCACCCCTCCACTTT. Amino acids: CASSDQGNSPLHF.

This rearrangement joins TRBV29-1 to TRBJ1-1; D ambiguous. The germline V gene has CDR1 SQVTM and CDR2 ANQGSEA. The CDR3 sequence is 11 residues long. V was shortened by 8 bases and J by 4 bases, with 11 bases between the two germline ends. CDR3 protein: CSTGDGTEAFF. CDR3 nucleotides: TGCAGCACCGGCGATGGCACTGAAGCTTTCTTT.

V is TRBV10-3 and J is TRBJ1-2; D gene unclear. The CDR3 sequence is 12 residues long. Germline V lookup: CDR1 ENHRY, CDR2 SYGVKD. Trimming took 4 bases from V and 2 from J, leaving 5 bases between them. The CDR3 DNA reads TGTGCCATCAGTGGGGAAAACTATGGCTACACCTTC. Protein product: CAISGENYGYTF.

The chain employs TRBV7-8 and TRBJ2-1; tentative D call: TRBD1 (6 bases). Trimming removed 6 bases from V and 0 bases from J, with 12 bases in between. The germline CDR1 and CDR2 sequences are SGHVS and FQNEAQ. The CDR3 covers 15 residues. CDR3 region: CASRSDRSSYNEQFF. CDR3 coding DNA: TGTGCCAGCAGATCCGACAGGAGCTCCTACAATGAGCAGTTCTTC.

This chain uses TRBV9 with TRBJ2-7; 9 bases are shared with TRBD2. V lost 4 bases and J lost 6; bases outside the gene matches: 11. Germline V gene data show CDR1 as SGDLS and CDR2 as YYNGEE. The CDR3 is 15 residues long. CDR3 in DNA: TGTGCCAGCAGCCCCAAGGGACTAGCTGTGGGCGAGCAGTACTTC. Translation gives CASSPKGLAVGEQYF.

CDR3 in amino acids: CASRRAPQPQHF. The CDR3 region has the DNA TGTGCCAGCAGGAGGGCCCCTCAGCCCCAGCATTTT. The rearrangement joins TRBV28 to TRBJ1-5; D gene ambiguous. The CDR3 loop spans 12 amino acids. The germline V gene has CDR1 MDHEN and CDR2 SYDVKM. The ends were cut back, 6 bases at V and 6 bases at J, with 9 bases in the middle.